This record looks at one TCR beta chain sequence and its context. The CDR3 runs 14 residues. CDR1 SGHNT and CDR2 YENEEA come from the germline V gene. J lost 13 bases, V lost 2 bases, and 9 bases had no gene match. Primers: 60 Vbeta forward and 13 Jbeta reverse. Produced via immunoSEQ multiplex PCR; TCRdb's table is partial and in-frame only. The sample contains around 100,000 clones, 75% of which appear only once. These data belong to a study of cytomegalovirus exposure and HLA in healthy donors. V is TRBV11-3 and J is TRBJ2-1, with 9 bases aligning to TRBD2. Material: PBMCs. This receptor was identified in a male donor in good health and CMV-seropositive. The CDR3 loop is CASSLTMSSGVQFF. The CDR3 coding sequence is TGTGCCAGCAGCTTAACGATGTCTAGCGGGGTACAGTTCTTC.